The 17 T cell receptor beta chains below were found in one sample sequenced in a study of vaccination and CD4 T cells after COVID-19. Scientists ran DNA taken from cultured CD4+ T cells through the Oncomine TCR Beta short-read assay for sequencing. TCRdb passed the PCR reads through MiXCR, listing each CDR3 protein once. The sample consists of some 15,000 distinct CDR3 sequences, around 75% of them appearing once. The treatment denotes: 10-day PBMC culture with coronavirus spike peptide pools or control peptides (ViraFEST assay). These receptors' antigens are unknown. The specimen sequenced was CD4+ T cells from blood, cultured in vitro. These TCRs come from a human donor who had recovered from COVID-19.

This rearrangement joins TRBV20-1 to TRBJ2-3; D is perhaps TRBD2 (5 bases). Germline CDR1 DFQATT, CDR2 SNEGSKA (reference sequence). V was shortened by 5 bases and J by 2 bases, with 17 bases between the two germline ends. The CDR3 is made up of 15 amino acids. CDR3 in amino acids: CSAEGGPEITDTQYF. CDR3 bases: TGCAGTGCTGAAGGAGGACCCGAAATCACAGATACGCAGTATTTT.

The CDR3 reads CASSSTANYGYTF. In DNA, the CDR3 is TGTGCCAGCAGCTCGACAGCTAACTATGGCTACACCTTC. The chain recombines TRBV11-3 with TRBJ1-2; the D gene is possibly TRBD1 (5 bases). The CDR3 extends over 13 amino acids. Trimming stripped 4 bases from V and 0 bases from J, with 6 bases between. Germline V gene sequence: CDR1 SGHNT, CDR2 YENEEA. Complete variable domain (other parts from reference TRBV11-3 and TRBJ1-2): EAGVVQSPRYKIIEKKQPVAFWCNPISGHNTLYWYLQNLGQGPELLIRYENEEAVDDSQLPKDRFSAERLKGVDSTLKIQPAELGDSAVYLCASSSTANYGYTFGSGTRLTVV.

This clonotype was counted a few times. The V gene is TRBV15, the J gene TRBJ1-6; D is perhaps TRBD1 (6 bases). The CDR3 contains 17 residues. V dropped 0 bases and J dropped 7 bases, with 16 bases sitting between them. CDR1 is LNHNV and CDR2 is YYDKDF in the germline V gene (reference sequence). The CDR3 spells CATSRDSSRGGNSPLHF. CDR3 sequence (DNA): TGTGCCACCAGCAGAGATAGTTCCAGGGGTGGGAATTCACCCCTCCACTTT.

This clonotype came up once. The chain employs TRBV6-1 and TRBJ2-2, with D hard to call. Trimming cost V 7 bases and J 4 bases, with 22 bases left between them. The germline V gene encodes CDR1 MNHNS and CDR2 SASEGT. The CDR3 is 17 amino acids. The CDR3 coding sequence is TGTGCCAGCACACACCTCTCTGGACGGCCAGGCACCGGGGAGCTGTTTTTT. This translates into CASTHLSGRPGTGELFF.

This clonotype was observed a handful of times. This chain uses TRBV6-1 with TRBJ1-2; D unclear. The CDR3 sequence is 13 residues long. Trimming pared 0 bases from V and 10 bases from J, leaving 12 bases between. The germline V gene encodes CDR1 MNHNS and CDR2 SASEGT. CDR3 sequence: CASSEARGVVYTF. The CDR3 DNA sequence: TGTGCCAGCAGTGAAGCTCGCGGGGTTGTCTACACCTTC.

The CDR3 sequence is CASIYGPGGFSYEQYF. The CDR3 DNA reads TGTGCCAGCATCTACGGGCCGGGAGGATTCTCCTACGAGCAGTACTTC. This chain joins TRBV6-2 or TRBV6-3 and TRBJ2-7; 7 bases line up with TRBD2. The germline V gene has CDR1 MNHEY and CDR2 SVGEGT. The CDR3 totals 16 residues. V shed 7 bases, J shed 0 bases, and the junction held 12 bases outside the gene matches.

This clonotype was seen just once. V gene TRBV11-3 combines with J gene TRBJ1-2; 9 bases are shared with TRBD1. Germline assignment: CDR1 SGHNT and CDR2 YENEEA. The CDR3 has 14 residues. J lost 2 bases, V lost 5 bases, and 3 bases had no gene match. CDR3 sequence (DNA): TGTGCCAGCAGCAAACAGGGGGCGAACTATGGCTACACCTTC. Translating it yields CASSKQGANYGYTF.

The J gene is TRBJ2-3, the V gene TRBV7-8; 7 bases are shared with TRBD2. Germline CDR1 reads SGHVS; CDR2 reads FQNEAQ. This CDR3 spans 19 amino acids. With 1 base clipped from V and 3 bases from J, the junction kept 16 bases outside the gene matches. The CDR3 coding sequence is TGTGCCAGCAGCTTAGGACTCCCCCCTCCGTGGGGGGGAACAGATACGCAGTATTTT. It encodes CASSLGLPPPWGGTDTQYF.

The chain couples TRBV7-3 to TRBJ2-2; D unclear. Trimming removed 1 base at V and 8 bases at J, with 17 bases between. Germline lookup yields CDR1 SGHTA and CDR2 FQGTGA. This CDR3 contains 16 residues. The CDR3 sequence: CASSLKPGTKAGELFF. The CDR3 DNA is TGTGCCAGCAGCTTAAAACCCGGAACGAAGGCTGGGGAGCTGTTTTTT.

V and J are TRBV6-5 and TRBJ2-2, with D possibly being TRBD2 (5 bases). The germline CDR1 and CDR2 sequences are MNHEY and SVGAGI. The CDR3 spans 15 residues. With 0 bases removed from V and 4 bases from J, the gap between germline ends came to 9 bases. CDR3 protein: CASSYSGMSTGELFF. CDR3 DNA: TGTGCCAGCAGTTACTCCGGGATGAGCACCGGGGAGCTGTTTTTT.

The chain links TRBV7-9 to TRBJ1-1; D call uncertain. V lost 7 bases and J lost 1, with 16 bases in between. Germline CDR1 SEHNR, CDR2 FQNEAQ (reference sequence). This CDR3 spans 15 amino acids. The CDR3 DNA reads as TGTGCCAGCACCCCGGGGATACAGTCGAACACTGAAGCTTTCTTT. Its translation: CASTPGIQSNTEAFF.

The chain joins TRBV24-1 to TRBJ2-5; maybe TRBD1 (6 bases). Germline V lookup: CDR1 KGHDR, CDR2 SFDVKD. V lost 1 base and J lost 5, with 13 bases in between. This CDR3 has 15 amino acids. The CDR3 loop is CATSDFLQGKETQYF. As DNA, the CDR3 is TGTGCCACCAGTGATTTCCTACAGGGAAAGGAGACCCAGTACTTC.

This sequence joins TRBV19 and TRBJ2-5; weak D call: TRBD2 (6 bases). V lost 4 bases and J 4 bases, leaving 10 bases between the germline ends. CDR1 LNHDA and CDR2 SQIVND come from the germline V gene (reference sequence). The CDR3 is 13 residues long. CDR3 DNA sequence: TGTGCCAGTAGTAATACGCGGGGAGAGACCCAGTACTTC. Its protein product is CASSNTRGETQYF.

This chain uses TRBV12-3 or TRBV12-4 with TRBJ2-1; 8 bases map to TRBD1. The trim removed 5 bases at V and 6 bases at J, leaving 9 bases unmatched. This CDR3 comprises 15 residues. The CDR3 loop reads CASSPGSGGRNEQFF. The CDR3, as DNA: TGTGCCAGCAGTCCTGGGTCAGGGGGCCGCAATGAGCAGTTCTTC.

The chain has TRBV20-1 and TRBJ2-2, with 8 bases identical to TRBD2. The V and J ends lost 6 bases and 7 bases, in that order; junction bases with no gene match: 10. CDR1 and CDR2 from the germline V gene are DFQATT and SNEGSKA (reference sequence). This CDR3 comprises 14 residues. For the CDR3, the DNA is TGCAGTGCCCCAGCGGGGGCCCCTGACGGGGAGCTGTTTTTT. Protein: CSAPAGAPDGELFF.

The chain couples TRBV19 to TRBJ2-3, with unresolved D. The CDR3 runs to 13 residues. Germline V gene sequence: CDR1 LNHDA, CDR2 SQIVND (reference sequence). The V and J ends lost 5 bases and 4 bases respectively, with 10 bases between them. CDR3 in DNA: TGTGCCAGTAGTTTGAGAACAGCAGATACGCAGTATTTT. It specifies CASSLRTADTQYF.

This sequence joins TRBV6-1 and TRBJ1-5, with TRBD1 identical over 8 bases. In germline, CDR1 is MNHNS, CDR2 SASEGT. The junction had 4 bases not matched to a gene; V was cut back by 6 bases and J by 0 bases. CDR3 size: 15 residues. The CDR3 is CASRSGTGSNQPQHF. The CDR3, as DNA: TGTGCCAGCAGGTCCGGGACAGGTAGCAATCAGCCCCAGCATTTT.